This T cell receptor beta chain comes out of a study of graft-versus-host responses after intestinal transplantation. Background on the study: Recipients obtained multivisceral, liver-intestinal, or isolated intestinal transplants. For approximately three years after anti-thymocyte globulin induction, all recipients took tacrolimus and steroids. General study results and limits: The highest levels of circulating GvH clones went along with early declines in HvG clones after transplant. Recipient marrow contained GvH clones, some of which appeared first in ileum or blood.

Points on this clone: Its target is unknown.

V shed 5 bases and J 6 bases; nucleotides not matched to a gene: 15. The CDR3 covers 17 residues. Germline V gives CDR1 MGHRA, CDR2 YSYEKL. The repertoire was sequenced with immunoSEQ multiplex PCR; TCRdb's copy has only in-frame clones and lacks some. The sample has 40,000 or so clones, 85% to 95% seen once. The chain joins TRBV4-1 to TRBJ2-3; 9 bases align to TRBD2. This specimen consisted of PBMCs, obtained 734 days after intestinal transplantation. The TCR sequence derives from a human patient who received an intestinal transplant, so some T cells may come from the graft donor. CDR3 protein: CASSDHSGGPLGDTQYF. CDR3 DNA: TGCGCCAGCAGCGATCATAGCGGGGGCCCCCTGGGGGATACGCAGTATTTT.